The present entry profiles one T cell receptor beta chain with its context. Its antigen is still unknown. Per-base qualities were not stored, and no clone one base away is much larger. The data are from a study of blood T cell repertoires in COVID-19 (dated by TCRdb to 2019 to 2021). For context, the study as a whole: The collaborator samples originated in the United States, Italy and Spain and spanned the acute and convalescent phases of COVID-19. Sample metadata almost always included a de-identified subject ID, COVID-19 status, age in years and sex. The material from the prospective study consisted of cDNA or gDNA derived from T cells, B-cell-depleted T cells, or PBMCs. Subjects who had been exposed to COVID-19, were actively infected with it, or had recovered from it provided the deeply sampled blood TCRbeta repertoires that made up the dataset. The samples were drawn from the first 160 participants of the ongoing ImmuneRACE study and from some 1,300 subjects provided by 6 global collaborators. Where available, HLA class I and class II types were obtained from metadata supplied by the sample provider rather than from assay-based typing. The repertoires were made available in a free public database intended to serve as a resource for research on the immune response to SARS-CoV-2.

TCRbeta CDR3 regions were amplified from genomic DNA using the immunoSEQ Assay, a bias-controlled multiplex PCR. The authors' analysis ran thus. Within the assay, amplification of reference gene primers was used to estimate how many nucleated cells each sample contained. To quantify the absolute abundance of each unique TCRbeta CDR3 rearrangement, sequence reads were collapsed and filtered. For each sample, productive Simpson clonality was calculated as the square root of Simpson's diversity index over productive rearrangements. Entries here come from immuneACCESS through TCRdb and include only in-frame sequences with V and J called. Some clones fail to appear in such tables; in the studies checked, an unresolved V gene covers under half of the shortfall, and the cause of the remainder is unknown. D and trimming were read from the DNA, whereas the V and J calls and clone size are those reported in that table. The sample data list 10,000 to 11,000 clones, and around 75% of these were observed just once. 7% to 8% of the sample is in the top ten clones.

Findings and caveats that apply to the study as a whole: The quantity of clinical and demographic metadata differed by source and by participant and was supplied without curation.

The germline V gene specifies SQVTM as CDR1 and ANQGSEA as CDR2. The CDR3 covers 14 residues, taking in both the cysteine and the phenylalanine. Only the CDR3 DNA is retained, 42 bases long and in frame from the first base. V and J are trimmed by 2 bases and 8 bases, and the gene matches miss 10 bases of the junction. Collaborating institutions collected whole blood in K2EDTA tubes following their own protocols. For TCRbeta analysis, collaborator samples were shipped as frozen whole blood, as isolated PBMCs, or as DNA extracted from either sample type. Recombination connected TRBV29-1 to TRBJ1-2, and 8 bases in between align with TRBD1. Material: peripheral blood. The source of this sequence is an older man with active COVID-19. The CDR3 region has the sequence CSVERDRNTLGYTF. The bases read TGCAGCGTTGAAAGGGACAGGAACACCTTAGGCTACACCTTC.